This TCR beta chain was retrieved from a study of regulatory T cells in long-lasting Graves disease. Findings and caveats of the study: The study examined only peripheral blood, not thyroid tissue.

HTBI primers from iRepertoire and Arm-PCR of CDR3 regions yielded the TCR beta libraries. TCRdb re-called the multiplex PCR reads with MiXCR, one entry per CDR3 protein. Among a few hundred thousand distinct CDR3 sequences listed, 12% were seen once. Time point here: newly diagnosed GD, antithyroid drugs for less than 3 months. The authors made the TCR library using RNA they extracted from PBMCs. The J segment lost 3 bases and the V segment lost 0 bases, leaving 6 bases of the junction unmatched. Per germline, CDR1 SGHRS and CDR2 YFSETQ. The CDR3 length is 15 residues. This clonotype was seen many times. What it binds is not known. This sample was shared with a second study, whose subject was T cells in Graves' hyperthyroidism and ophthalmopathy. From that paper: Blood also showed most of the thyroid clonotypes that were expanded above 0.001. From stable hyperthyroidism, ophthalmopathy was separated by a 13 V-J model.

The chain has TRBV5-1 and TRBJ2-7; 7 bases agree with TRBD2. This specimen was peripheral blood mononuclear cells (PBMCs), taken at new diagnosis, from a patient treated with antithyroid drugs. This TCR was sampled from a woman under 30 with Graves disease. CDR3 in amino acids: CASSLVAGVLYEQYF. The CDR3 DNA reads as TGCGCCAGCAGCTTGGTGGCGGGAGTACTCTACGAGCAGTACTTC.